This T cell receptor (beta chain) was captured by sequencing in a study of metastatic and nonmetastatic thyroid tumors. V shed 2 bases and J shed 0 bases, with 17 bases lying between them. Germline loops: CDR1 KGHSH, CDR2 LQKENI. The CDR3 sequence is 17 residues long. Each patient came to thyroid surgery without any prior treatment (of any kind). TCRdb called clones again from the PCR reads with MiXCR. The data show around 20,000 clones, around a quarter seen once. This receptor was identified in a female donor with papillary thyroid cancer or a benign thyroid nodule (not recorded which). Some clones in this sample may be carry-over from other donors' samples. Sequencing input: blood. This chain connects TRBV18 to TRBJ2-7; D gene ambiguous. The CDR3 sequence is CASSPTGPPTGSYEQYF. The CDR3 bases are TGTGCCAGCTCACCAACCGGGCCGCCAACCGGCTCCTACGAGCAGTACTTC.